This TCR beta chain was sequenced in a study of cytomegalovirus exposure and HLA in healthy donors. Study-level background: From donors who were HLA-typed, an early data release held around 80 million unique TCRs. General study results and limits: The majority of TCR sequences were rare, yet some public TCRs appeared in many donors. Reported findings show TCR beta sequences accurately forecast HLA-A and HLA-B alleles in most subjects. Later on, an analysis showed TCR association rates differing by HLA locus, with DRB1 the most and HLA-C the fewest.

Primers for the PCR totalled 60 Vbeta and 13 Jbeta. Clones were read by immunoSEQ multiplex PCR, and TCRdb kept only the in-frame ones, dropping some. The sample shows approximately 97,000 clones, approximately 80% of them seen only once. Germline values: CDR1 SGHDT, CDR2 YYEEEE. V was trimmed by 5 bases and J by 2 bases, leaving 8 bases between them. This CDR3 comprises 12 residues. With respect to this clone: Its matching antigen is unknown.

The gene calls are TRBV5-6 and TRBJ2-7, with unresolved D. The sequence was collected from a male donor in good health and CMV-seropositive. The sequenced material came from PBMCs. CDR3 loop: CASRRDTYEQYF. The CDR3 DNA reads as TGTGCCAGCAGACGTGACACCTACGAGCAGTACTTC.